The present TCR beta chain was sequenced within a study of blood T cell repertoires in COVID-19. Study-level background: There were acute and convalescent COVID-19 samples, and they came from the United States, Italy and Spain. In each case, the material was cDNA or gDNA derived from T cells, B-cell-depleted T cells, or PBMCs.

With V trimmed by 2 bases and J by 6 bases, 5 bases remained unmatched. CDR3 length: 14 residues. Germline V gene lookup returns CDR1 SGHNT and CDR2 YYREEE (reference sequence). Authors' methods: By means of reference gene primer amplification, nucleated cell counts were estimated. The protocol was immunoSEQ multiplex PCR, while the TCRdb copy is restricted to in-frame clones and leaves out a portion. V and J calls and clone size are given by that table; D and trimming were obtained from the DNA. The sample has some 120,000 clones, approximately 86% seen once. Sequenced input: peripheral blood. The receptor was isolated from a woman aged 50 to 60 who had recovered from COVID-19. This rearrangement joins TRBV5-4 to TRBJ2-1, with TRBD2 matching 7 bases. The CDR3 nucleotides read TGTGCCAGCAGCTTTCGTGCTAGCGGCAATGAGCAGTTCTTC. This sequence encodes CASSFRASGNEQFF.